Presented here are 6 T cell receptor beta chains from one specimen sequenced in a study of blood T cell repertoires in COVID-19. Sequenced by immunoSEQ multiplex PCR; TCRdb stores in-frame clones only, minus some. The repertoire holds about 130,000 clones, roughly 90% seen once, with around 2.3% in the top ten. The sequencing sample was made of PBMCs or T cells enriched from blood (not recorded which). The source is a woman in her forties or fifties who had recovered from COVID-19.

The chain employs TRBV5-8 and TRBJ1-1; D not certain. Trimming pared 0 bases from V and 0 bases from J, leaving 12 bases between. The germline gives CDR1 SGHTS, CDR2 YDEGEE. The CDR3 sequence is 16 residues long. CDR3 nucleotide sequence: TGTGCCAGCAGCTTGGGCGGCAGCCTCATGAACACTGAAGCTTTCTTT. The encoded protein is CASSLGGSLMNTEAFF.

V gene TRBV10-1 combines with J gene TRBJ2-7; D ambiguous. The CDR3 loop spans 13 amino acids. V lost 8 bases to trimming and J lost 6 bases, with 17 bases between them. Germline V CDR1 and CDR2: WNHNN, SYGVQD (reference sequence). DNA for the CDR3: TGCGCCAGCTCGTCAGAGGTTTACGTCGAGCAGTACTTC. It yields the protein CASSSEVYVEQYF.

The gene calls are TRBV30 and TRBJ1-1; tentative D call: TRBD1 (5 bases). Trimming cost V 3 bases and J 4 bases, with 18 bases left between them. The CDR3 is 15 amino acids. CDR1 and CDR2 (germline): GTSNPN, SVGIG (reference sequence). CDR3 sequence reads: CAWRMGIGGGTEAFF. The CDR3 DNA is TGTGCCTGGAGGATGGGTATTGGGGGAGGCACTGAAGCTTTCTTT.

This CDR3 reads CASSVGPGSTSTDTQYF. The CDR3 nucleotides are TGTGCCAGCAGCGTAGGACCCGGGAGTACTAGCACAGATACGCAGTATTTT. The rearrangement links TRBV9 to TRBJ2-3; possibly TRBD2 for D (6 bases). The CDR3 runs 17 residues. V dropped 0 bases and J dropped 0 bases, with 14 bases sitting between them. Germline loops: CDR1 SGDLS, CDR2 YYNGEE.

The V and J genes are TRBV6-1 and TRBJ1-1; D not resolved. V lost 1 base and J 4 bases, leaving 7 bases between the germline ends. The CDR3 contains 13 residues. The germline gives CDR1 MNHNS, CDR2 SASEGT. Here the CDR3 DNA reads TGTGCCAGCAGTGAAGTGAGGGTCACTGAAGCTTTCTTT. Amino acids: CASSEVRVTEAFF.

The V and J genes are TRBV7-8 and TRBJ1-4, with D possibly matching TRBD1 (6 bases). Germline CDR1 SGHVS, CDR2 FQNEAQ. The CDR3 loop spans 15 amino acids. The ends were cut back, 5 bases at V and 4 bases at J, with 14 bases in the middle. The DNA for the CDR3 is TGTGCCAGCAGCAAGAAAGGGGGGGGTAATGAAAAACTGTTTTTT. Translated: CASSKKGGGNEKLFF.